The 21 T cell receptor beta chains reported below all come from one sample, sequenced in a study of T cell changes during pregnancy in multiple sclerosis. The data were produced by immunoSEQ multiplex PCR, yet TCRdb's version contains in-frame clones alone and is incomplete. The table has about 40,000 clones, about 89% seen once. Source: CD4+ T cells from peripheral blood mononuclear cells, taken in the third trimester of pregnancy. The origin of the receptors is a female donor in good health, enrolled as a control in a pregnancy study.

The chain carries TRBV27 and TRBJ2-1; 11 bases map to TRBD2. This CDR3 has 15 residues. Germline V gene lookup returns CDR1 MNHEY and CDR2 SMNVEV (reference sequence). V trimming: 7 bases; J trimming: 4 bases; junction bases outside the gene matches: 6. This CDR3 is CASNLLAGAYNEQFF. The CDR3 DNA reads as TGTGCCAGCAATCTACTAGCGGGAGCTTACAATGAGCAGTTCTTC.

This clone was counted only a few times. This CDR3 reads CAISSGTQVSEAFF. DNA of the CDR3: TGTGCCATCAGTTCCGGGACACAGGTTTCGGAAGCTTTCTTT. The chain has TRBV10-3 and TRBJ1-1; D possibly corresponds to TRBD1 (6 bases). CDR1 is ENHRY and CDR2 is SYGVKD in the germline V gene. The CDR3 extends over 14 amino acids. V was pared by 5 bases and J by 8 bases, with 18 bases between.

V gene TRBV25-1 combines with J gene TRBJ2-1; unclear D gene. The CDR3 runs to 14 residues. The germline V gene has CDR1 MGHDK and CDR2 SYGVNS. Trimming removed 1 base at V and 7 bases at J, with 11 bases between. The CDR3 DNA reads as TGTGCCAGCAGTGAATCAGTGGCCCTGAATGAGCAGTTCTTC. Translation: CASSESVALNEQFF.

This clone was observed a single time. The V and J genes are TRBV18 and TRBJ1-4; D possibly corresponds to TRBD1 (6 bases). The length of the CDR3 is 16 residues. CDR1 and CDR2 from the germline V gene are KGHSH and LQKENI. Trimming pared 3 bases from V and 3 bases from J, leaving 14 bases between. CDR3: CASSPVGAEANEKLFF. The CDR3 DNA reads TGTGCCAGCTCACCCGTGGGGGCAGAGGCTAATGAAAAACTGTTTTTT.

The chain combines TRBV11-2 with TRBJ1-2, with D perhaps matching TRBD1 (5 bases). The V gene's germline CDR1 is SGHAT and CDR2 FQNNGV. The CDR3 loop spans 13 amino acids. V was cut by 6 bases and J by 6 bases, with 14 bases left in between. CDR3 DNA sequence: TGTGCCAGCAGTCTTAACGGGGGACATGGCTACACCTTC. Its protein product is CASSLNGGHGYTF.

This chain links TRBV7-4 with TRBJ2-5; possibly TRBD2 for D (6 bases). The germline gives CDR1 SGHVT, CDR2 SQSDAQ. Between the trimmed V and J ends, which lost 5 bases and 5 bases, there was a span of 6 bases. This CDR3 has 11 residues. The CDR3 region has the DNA TGTGCCAGCAGCCGGGGGGAGACCCAGTACTTC. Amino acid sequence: CASSRGETQYF.

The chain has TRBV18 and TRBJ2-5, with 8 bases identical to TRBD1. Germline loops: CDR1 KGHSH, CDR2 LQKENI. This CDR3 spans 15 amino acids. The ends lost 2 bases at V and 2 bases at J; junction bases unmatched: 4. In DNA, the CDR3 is TGTGCCAGCTCACCAGGCAGGGGGCGACAAGAGACCCAGTACTTC. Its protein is CASSPGRGRQETQYF.

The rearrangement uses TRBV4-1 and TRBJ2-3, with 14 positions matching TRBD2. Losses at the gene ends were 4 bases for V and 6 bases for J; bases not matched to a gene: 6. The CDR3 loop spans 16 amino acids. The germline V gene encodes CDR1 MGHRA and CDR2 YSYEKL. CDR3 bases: TGCGCCAGCAGCCGAGGGACTAGCGGGGGTGGGGATACGCAGTATTTT. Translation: CASSRGTSGGGDTQYF.

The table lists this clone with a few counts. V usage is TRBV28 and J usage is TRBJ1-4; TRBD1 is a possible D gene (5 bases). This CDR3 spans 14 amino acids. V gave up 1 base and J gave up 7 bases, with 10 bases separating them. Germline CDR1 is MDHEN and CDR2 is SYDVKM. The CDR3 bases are TGTGCCAGCAGTTTATCAGGGAAGCGTGAAAAACTGTTTTTT. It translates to CASSLSGKREKLFF.

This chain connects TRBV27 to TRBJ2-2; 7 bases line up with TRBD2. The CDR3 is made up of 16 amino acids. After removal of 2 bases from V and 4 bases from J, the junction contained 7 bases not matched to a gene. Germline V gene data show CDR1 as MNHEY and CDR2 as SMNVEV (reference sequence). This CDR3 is CASSLRTSRSTGELFF. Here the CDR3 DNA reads TGTGCCAGCAGTTTACGGACTAGTCGATCCACCGGGGAGCTGTTTTTT.

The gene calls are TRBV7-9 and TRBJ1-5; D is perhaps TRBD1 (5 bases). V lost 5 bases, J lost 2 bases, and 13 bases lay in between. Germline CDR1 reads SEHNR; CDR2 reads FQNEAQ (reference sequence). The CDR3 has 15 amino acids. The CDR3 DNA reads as TGTGCCAGCAGCGGCGTGGAGGGGCGCAATCAGCCCCAGCATTTT. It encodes CASSGVEGRNQPQHF.

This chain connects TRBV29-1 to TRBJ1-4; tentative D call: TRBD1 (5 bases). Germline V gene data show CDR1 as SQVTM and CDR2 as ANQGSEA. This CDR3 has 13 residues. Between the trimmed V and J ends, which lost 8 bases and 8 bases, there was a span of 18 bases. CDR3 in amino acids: CSFRGRVEEKLFF. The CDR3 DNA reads TGCAGCTTTAGGGGCAGGGTGGAAGAAAAACTGTTTTTT.

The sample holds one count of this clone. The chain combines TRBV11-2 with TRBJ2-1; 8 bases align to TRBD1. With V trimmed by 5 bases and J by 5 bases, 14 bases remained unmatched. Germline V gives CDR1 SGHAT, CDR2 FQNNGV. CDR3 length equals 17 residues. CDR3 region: CASSPIGGRGLNNEQFF. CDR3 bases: TGTGCCAGCAGCCCTATTGGGGGCAGGGGGCTGAACAATGAGCAGTTCTTC.

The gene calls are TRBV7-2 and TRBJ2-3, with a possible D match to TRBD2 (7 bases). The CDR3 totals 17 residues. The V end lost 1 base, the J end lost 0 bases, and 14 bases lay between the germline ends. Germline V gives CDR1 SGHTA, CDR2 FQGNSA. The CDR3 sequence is CASSLVGAGHSTDTQYF. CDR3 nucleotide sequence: TGTGCCAGCAGCTTAGTTGGAGCGGGACATAGCACAGATACGCAGTATTTT. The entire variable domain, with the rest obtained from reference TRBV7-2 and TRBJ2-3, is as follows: GAGVSQSPSNKVTEKGKDVELRCDPISGHTALYWYRQSLGQGLEFLIYFQGNSAPDKSGLPSDRFSAERTGGSVSTLTIQRTQQEDSAVYLCASSLVGAGHSTDTQYFGPGTRLTVL.

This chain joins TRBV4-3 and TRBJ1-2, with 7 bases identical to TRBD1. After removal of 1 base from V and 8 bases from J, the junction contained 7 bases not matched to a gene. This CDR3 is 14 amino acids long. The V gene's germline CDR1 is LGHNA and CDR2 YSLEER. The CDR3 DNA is TGCGCCAGCAGCCAAGCGTCAAACAGGGGAGGCTACACCTTC. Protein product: CASSQASNRGGYTF.

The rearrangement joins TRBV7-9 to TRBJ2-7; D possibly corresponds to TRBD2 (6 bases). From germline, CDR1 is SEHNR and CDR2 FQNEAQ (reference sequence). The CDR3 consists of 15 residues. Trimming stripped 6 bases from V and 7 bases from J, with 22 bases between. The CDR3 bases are TGTGCCAGCAGTCCCACCCTCCGGGACTTTGGGGAGCAGTACTTC. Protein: CASSPTLRDFGEQYF.

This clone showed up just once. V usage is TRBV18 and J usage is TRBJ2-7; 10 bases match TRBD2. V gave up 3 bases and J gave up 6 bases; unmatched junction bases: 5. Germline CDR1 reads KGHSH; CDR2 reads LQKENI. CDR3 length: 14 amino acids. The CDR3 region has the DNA TGTGCCAGCTCACCGACTAGCGGGCGCTCCGAGCAGTACTTC. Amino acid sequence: CASSPTSGRSEQYF.

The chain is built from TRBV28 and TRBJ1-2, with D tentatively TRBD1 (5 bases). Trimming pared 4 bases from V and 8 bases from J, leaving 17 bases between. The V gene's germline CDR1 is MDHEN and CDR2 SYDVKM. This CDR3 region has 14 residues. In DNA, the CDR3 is TGTGCCAGCAGTTCCGGGTCGCTCCCAGGGGGCTACACCTTC. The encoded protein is CASSSGSLPGGYTF.

The CDR3 protein is CAWETGGEQYF. CDR3 DNA sequence: TGTGCCTGGGAGACAGGGGGCGAGCAGTACTTC. The V and J genes are TRBV30 and TRBJ2-7; 9 bases line up with TRBD1. CDR1 GTSNPN and CDR2 SVGIG come from the germline V gene (reference sequence). CDR3 length equals 11 residues. J was trimmed by 6 bases and V by 5 bases; bases with no gene match: 2.

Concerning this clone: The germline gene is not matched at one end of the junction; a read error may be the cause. The CDR3 DNA follows: TGTGCCAGAAGCTCGGGGGGGAGCGGATACTACAGTGAGCAGTTCTTC. It is translated as CARSSGGSGYYSEQFF. The chain uses TRBV5-3 and TRBJ2-1; 8 bases match TRBD2. TRBV5-3 is known as an ORF, though its function is uncertain. The CDR3 runs to 16 residues.

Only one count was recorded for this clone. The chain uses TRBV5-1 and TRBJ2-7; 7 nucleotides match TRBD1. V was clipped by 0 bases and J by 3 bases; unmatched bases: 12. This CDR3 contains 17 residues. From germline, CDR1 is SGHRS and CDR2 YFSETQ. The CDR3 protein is CASSLVPTGAMSYEQYF. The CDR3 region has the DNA TGCGCCAGCAGCTTGGTCCCCACAGGGGCGATGAGCTACGAGCAGTACTTC.